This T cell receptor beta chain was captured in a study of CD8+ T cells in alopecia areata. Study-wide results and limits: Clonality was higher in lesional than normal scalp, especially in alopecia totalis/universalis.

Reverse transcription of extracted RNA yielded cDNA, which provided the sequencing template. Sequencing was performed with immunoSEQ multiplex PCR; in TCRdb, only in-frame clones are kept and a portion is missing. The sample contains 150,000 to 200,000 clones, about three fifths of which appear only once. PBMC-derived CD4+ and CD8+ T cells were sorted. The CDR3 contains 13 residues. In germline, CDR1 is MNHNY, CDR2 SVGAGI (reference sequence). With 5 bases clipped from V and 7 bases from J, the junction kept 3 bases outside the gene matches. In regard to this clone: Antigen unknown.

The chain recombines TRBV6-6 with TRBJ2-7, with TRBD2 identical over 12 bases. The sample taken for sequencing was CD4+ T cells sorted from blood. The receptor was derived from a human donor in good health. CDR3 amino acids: CASSQGTSGEQYF. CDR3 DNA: TGTGCCAGCAGTCAGGGGACTAGCGGGGAGCAGTACTTC.